One sample yielded the 27 T cell receptor beta chains listed below, sequenced in a study of CD8 T cells in Susac syndrome. Random hexamers were used to reverse transcribe an amount of about 0.45 to 1 ug RNA. TCRdb analysed the immunoSEQ multiplex PCR reads with MiXCR anew, one entry per CDR3 protein. Seen here are around 280,000 distinct CDR3 sequences, around 90% observed once, and the top ten hold roughly 0.064%. Material for sequencing was CD4+ T cells from PBMCs. Receptors originate from a human donor with multiple sclerosis.

The chain uses TRBV4-3 and TRBJ2-1; 10 bases fit TRBD1. The V and J ends lost 1 base and 6 bases, in that order; junction bases with no gene match: 3. The CDR3 spans 15 residues. CDR1 LGHNA and CDR2 YSLEER come from the germline V gene. This CDR3 reads CASSQADRGPNEQFF. DNA of the CDR3: TGCGCCAGCAGCCAAGCCGACAGGGGGCCCAATGAGCAGTTCTTC.

The rearrangement joins TRBV11-2 to TRBJ2-1, with 8 nucleotides matching TRBD2. CDR3 length: 17 amino acids. Germline values: CDR1 SGHAT, CDR2 FQNNGV. V trimming: 4 bases; J trimming: 2 bases; junction bases outside the gene matches: 10. The CDR3 sequence is CASSSTWGAGAYNEQFF. CDR3 sequence (DNA): TGTGCCAGCAGCTCCACCTGGGGAGCGGGAGCCTACAATGAGCAGTTCTTC.

The chain uses TRBV4-3 and TRBJ1-1, with D perhaps matching TRBD1 (6 bases). Germline CDR1 and CDR2: LGHNA and YSLEER. The V and J ends lost 1 base and 10 bases respectively, with 10 bases between them. This CDR3 spans 12 amino acids. The CDR3 is CASSQGDKGAFF. Here the CDR3 DNA reads TGCGCCAGCAGCCAAGGGGACAAAGGAGCTTTCTTT.

The chain links TRBV2 to TRBJ1-5; the D is unclear. Trimming took 7 bases from V and 4 from J, leaving 17 bases between them. This CDR3 region has 15 residues. Germline lookup yields CDR1 SNHLY and CDR2 FYNNEI. The CDR3 sequence is CASTDETLVNQPQHF. The CDR3 DNA reads TGTGCCAGCACGGACGAAACTCTCGTAAATCAGCCCCAGCATTTT.

The rearrangement links TRBV14 to TRBJ2-1; 8 bases line up with TRBD2. V was clipped by 4 bases and J by 0 bases; unmatched bases: 11. CDR3 length equals 18 residues. Per germline, CDR1 SGHDN and CDR2 FVKESK. Here the CDR3 DNA reads TGTGCCAGCAGCCGGCGACCGAGCGGGAGAGGCTCCTACAATGAGCAGTTCTTC. Its protein is CASSRRPSGRGSYNEQFF.

This sequence joins TRBV5-1 and TRBJ2-7; 10 nucleotides match TRBD1. CDR3 size: 12 residues. V shed 5 bases, J shed 13 bases, and the junction held 9 bases outside the gene matches. Germline-derived CDR1 and CDR2 are SGHRS and YFSETQ. The CDR3 sequence: CASSQMGDRGYF. CDR3 DNA: TGCGCCAGCAGTCAAATGGGGGACAGGGGATACTTC. Supplemented by reference TRBV5-1 and TRBJ2-7, the full variable domain reads KAGVTQTPRYLIKTRGQQVTLSCSPISGHRSVSWYQQTPGQGLQFLFEYFSETQRNKGNFPGRFSGRQFSNSRSEMNVSTLELGDSALYLCASSQMGDRGYFGPGTRLTVT.

The genes are TRBV2 and TRBJ1-5; D is unresolved. This CDR3 region has 17 residues. Trimming cost V 5 bases and J 5 bases, with 22 bases left between them. From germline, CDR1 is SNHLY and CDR2 FYNNEI. The CDR3 region has the DNA TGTGCCAGCAGTCAGCCTAGGGATTCGGGGTCCGATCAGCCCCAGCATTTT. It specifies CASSQPRDSGSDQPQHF. The entire variable domain, with the rest obtained from reference TRBV2 and TRBJ1-5, is as follows: EPEVTQTPSHQVTQMGQEVILRCVPISNHLYFYWYRQILGQKVEFLVSFYNNEISEKSEIFDDQFSVERPDGSNFTLKIRSTKLEDSAMYFCASSQPRDSGSDQPQHFGDGTRLSIL.

This chain links TRBV9 with TRBJ2-2; perhaps TRBD2 as D (7 bases). CDR3 size: 16 residues. V was trimmed by 2 bases and J by 3 bases, leaving 14 bases between them. Germline loops: CDR1 SGDLS, CDR2 YYNGEE. The CDR3, as DNA: TGTGCCAGCAGCGTCGGGGGGCTAGCTCACACCGGGGAGCTGTTTTTT. Translating gives CASSVGGLAHTGELFF.

In its sample, this clonotype was seen once. The chain carries TRBV29-1 and TRBJ1-1, with a weak D call TRBD1 (6 bases). From germline, CDR1 is SQVTM and CDR2 ANQGSEA. The CDR3 is made up of 15 amino acids. V lost 6 bases, J lost 2 bases, and 19 bases lay in between. CDR3 sequence reads: CSVAIRTVGNTEAFF. The CDR3, as DNA: TGCAGCGTCGCCATCCGGACAGTAGGAAACACTGAAGCTTTCTTT.

Notes on this clonotype: One junction end disagrees with the germline gene, perhaps due to a read error. The CDR3 nucleotides are TGTGCTAGTGGTTTCCAAGACACCGAAGCTTTCTTT. Translated, it gives CASGFQDTEAFF. The J gene is TRBJ1-1, the V gene TRBV12-5; no reliable D call. The germline CDR1 and CDR2 sequences are LGHNT and FRNRAP. The CDR3 runs 12 residues.

The rearrangement links TRBV28 to TRBJ2-2; 7 bases are shared with TRBD1. The junction had 8 bases not matched to a gene; V was cut back by 4 bases and J by 6 bases. The germline CDR1 and CDR2 sequences are MDHEN and SYDVKM. This CDR3 has 15 residues. In nucleotides, the CDR3 is TGTGCCAGCAGTTCCTACACCGACAGGGCCGGGGAGCTGTTTTTT. It specifies CASSSYTDRAGELFF.

The rearrangement uses TRBV6-2 or TRBV6-3 and TRBJ2-1; a possible D gene is TRBD2 (6 bases). Germline V lookup: CDR1 MNHEY, CDR2 SVGEGT. CDR3 length equals 14 residues. V was clipped by 2 bases and J by 10 bases, with 15 bases between them. In DNA, the CDR3 is TGTGCCAGCAGTTACCCCGGACTAATCCTCGAGCAGTTCTTC. Amino acid sequence: CASSYPGLILEQFF.

CDR3 coding DNA: TGTGCCTGGAGTATTGACAGGGCCCATGGCTACACCTTC. This codes for CAWSIDRAHGYTF. The chain recombines TRBV30 with TRBJ1-2, with 7 nucleotides matching TRBD1. The length of the CDR3 is 13 residues. Per the germline V gene, CDR1 is GTSNPN and CDR2 is SVGIG (reference sequence). V shed 2 bases and J 6 bases; nucleotides not matched to a gene: 6.

The gene calls are TRBV20-1 and TRBJ2-7, with 13 bases lining up with TRBD2. The CDR3 sequence is 16 residues long. Germline values: CDR1 DFQATT, CDR2 SNEGSKA (reference sequence). Trimming cost V 2 bases and J 3 bases; bases outside gene matches: 7. Here the CDR3 reads CSARRPGLAGLYEQYF. The CDR3 nucleotides are TGCAGTGCTAGACGCCCGGGACTAGCGGGACTCTACGAGCAGTACTTC.

The chain is built from TRBV7-3 and TRBJ2-2, with D maybe TRBD2 (6 bases). Per germline, CDR1 SGHTA and CDR2 FQGTGA. V was cut by 3 bases and J by 7 bases, with 18 bases left in between. The CDR3 is made up of 16 amino acids. The DNA of the CDR3 is TGTGCCAGCAGCTTGACCGGCGGGAACAACGGCGGGGAGCTGTTTTTT. It is translated as CASSLTGGNNGGELFF. Full variable domain (outside the CDR3, taken from reference TRBV7-3 and TRBJ2-2): GAGVSQTPSNKVTEKGKYVELRCDPISGHTALYWYRQSLGQGPEFLIYFQGTGAADDSGLPNDRFFAVRPEGSVSTLKIQRTERGDSAVYLCASSLTGGNNGGELFFGEGSRLTVL.

The gene calls are TRBV7-3 and TRBJ1-2; D ambiguous. Germline CDR1 SGHTA, CDR2 FQGTGA. The CDR3 contains 13 residues. V dropped 4 bases and J dropped 4 bases, with 10 bases sitting between them. This CDR3 reads CASSSEMGYGYTF. DNA of the CDR3: TGTGCCAGCAGCTCCGAGATGGGCTATGGCTACACCTTC.

This chain links TRBV27 with TRBJ1-5; possibly TRBD1 for D (6 bases). V was pared by 5 bases and J by 7 bases, with 21 bases between. This CDR3 spans 16 amino acids. Germline V gene sequence: CDR1 MNHEY, CDR2 SMNVEV (reference sequence). CDR3 nucleotide sequence: TGTGCCAGCAGTCATTCCGGACAGAGAGGTCACCAGCCCCAGCATTTT. This translates into CASSHSGQRGHQPQHF.

The rearrangement uses TRBV7-6 and TRBJ2-1; D gene ambiguous. The ends were cut back, 1 base at V and 1 base at J, with 11 bases in the middle. The CDR3 runs to 16 residues. Germline V gives CDR1 SGHVS, CDR2 FNYEAQ. The CDR3 nucleotides are TGTGCCAGCAGCTTAGTTGGCCGGCCTTCCTACAATGAGCAGTTCTTC. Protein sequence: CASSLVGRPSYNEQFF. Combining the CDR3 with reference TRBV7-6 and TRBJ2-1 gives the whole variable domain GAGVSQSPRYKVTKRGQDVALRCDPISGHVSLYWYRQALGQGPEFLTYFNYEAQQDKSGLPNDRFSAERPEGSISTLTIQRTEQRDSAMYRCASSLVGRPSYNEQFFGPGTRLTVL.

The V call is TRBV2, the J call TRBJ1-1; D gene unclear. Germline CDR1 is SNHLY and CDR2 is FYNNEI. The length of the CDR3 is 13 residues. V lost 7 bases to trimming and J lost 0 bases, with 9 bases between them. Here the CDR3 reads CASNPRMNTEAFF. The CDR3 nucleotides read TGTGCCAGCAATCCCCGTATGAACACTGAAGCTTTCTTT.

V is TRBV12-3 or TRBV12-4 and J is TRBJ2-1, with 10 nucleotides matching TRBD2. V lost 6 bases, J lost 5 bases, and 10 bases stayed unmatched. The CDR3 has 16 amino acids. CDR3 nucleotides: TGTGCCAGCAGACCAATAGCGGGAGGTAGCAACAATGAGCAGTTCTTC. It specifies CASRPIAGGSNNEQFF.

In its sample, this clonotype was seen once. This sequence joins TRBV20-1 and TRBJ2-2; the D gene is possibly TRBD1 (6 bases). Per the germline V gene, CDR1 is DFQATT and CDR2 is SNEGSKA (reference sequence). The CDR3 sequence is 17 residues long. The V end lost 5 bases, the J end lost 1 base, and 20 bases lay between the germline ends. CDR3 in DNA: TGCAGTGCTCCCTTGGTGGCAGGGGATTTGAACACCGGGGAGCTGTTTTTT. Translated, it gives CSAPLVAGDLNTGELFF.

The rearrangement links TRBV5-6 to TRBJ2-7; 7 bases line up with TRBD1. Germline V lookup: CDR1 SGHDT, CDR2 YYEEEE. This CDR3 comprises 16 residues. Trimming took 3 bases from V and 0 from J; bases not matched to a gene: 9. This CDR3 is CASSYMDRRSSYEQYF. For the CDR3, the DNA is TGTGCCAGCAGCTACATGGACAGGAGAAGCTCCTACGAGCAGTACTTC.

The CDR3 DNA follows: TGTGCCAGCAGTGAATACCTATACAATGAGCAGTTCTTC. This translates into CASSEYLYNEQFF. The chain uses TRBV2 and TRBJ2-1; no clear D. The CDR3 has 13 residues. The ends were cut back, 2 bases at V and 4 bases at J, with 6 bases in the middle. Germline V gene sequence: CDR1 SNHLY, CDR2 FYNNEI.

The V and J genes are TRBV6-2 or TRBV6-3 and TRBJ1-5; D remains ambiguous. The CDR3 totals 14 residues. Trimming shortened V by 4 bases and J by 6 bases, and 13 bases separated the two germline ends. CDR1 is MNHEY and CDR2 is SVGEGT in the germline V gene. The CDR3 sequence: CASSSTSAGQPQHF. CDR3 in DNA: TGTGCCAGCAGTTCCACATCCGCGGGTCAGCCCCAGCATTTT.

The V and J genes are TRBV18 and TRBJ1-3; TRBD1 aligns across 7 bases. The CDR3 consists of 15 residues. CDR1 and CDR2 (germline): KGHSH, LQKENI. V gave up 3 bases and J gave up 8 bases; unmatched junction bases: 10. This chain's CDR3 is CASSPRDSRGDTIYF. CDR3 sequence (DNA): TGTGCCAGCTCACCGAGGGACAGCCGCGGGGACACCATATATTTT.

This clonotype occurred once. The chain recombines TRBV5-1 with TRBJ1-1; weak D call: TRBD1 (5 bases). The CDR3 has 14 residues. V lost 6 bases, J lost 10 bases, and 22 bases lay in between. Germline CDR1 is SGHRS and CDR2 is YFSETQ. The CDR3 DNA follows: TGCGCCAGCACCGAGCCCGGGGGACCACGGGGAGCTTTCTTT. Protein product: CASTEPGGPRGAFF.

The chain carries TRBV5-6 and TRBJ2-1, with TRBD1 identical over 7 bases. CDR1 SGHDT and CDR2 YYEEEE come from the germline V gene. The trim removed 2 bases at V and 3 bases at J, leaving 8 bases unmatched. The CDR3 consists of 16 residues. The CDR3 region has the DNA TGTGCCAGCAGCTTCGGCCGGGACAGACACTACAATGAGCAGTTCTTC. It codes for CASSFGRDRHYNEQFF.